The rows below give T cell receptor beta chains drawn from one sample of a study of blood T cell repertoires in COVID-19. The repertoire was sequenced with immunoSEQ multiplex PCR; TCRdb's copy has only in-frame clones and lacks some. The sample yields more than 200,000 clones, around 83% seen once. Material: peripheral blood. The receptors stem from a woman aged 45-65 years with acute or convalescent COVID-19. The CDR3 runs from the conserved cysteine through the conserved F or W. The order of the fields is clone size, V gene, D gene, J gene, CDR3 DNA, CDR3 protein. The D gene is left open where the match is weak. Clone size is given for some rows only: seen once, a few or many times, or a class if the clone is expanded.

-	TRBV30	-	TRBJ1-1	TGTGCCTGGAGGGGGGTGTTGGGGGCAGCTGAAGCTTTCTTT	CAWRGVLGAAEAFF
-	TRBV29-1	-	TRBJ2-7	TGCAGCGTTGGTCCCCCCGGGTACGAGCAGTACTTC	CSVGPPGYEQYF
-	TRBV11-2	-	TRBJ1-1	TGTGCCAGCACCCGACTGGGGGGTGGGTTTGTCGTGAACACTGAAGCTTTCTTT	CASTRLGGGFVVNTEAFF
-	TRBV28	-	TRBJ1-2	TGTGCCAGCCGCACATACGGGGATACTAGGTTTGATGGCTACACCTTC	CASRTYGDTRFDGYTF
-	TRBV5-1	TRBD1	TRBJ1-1	TGCGCCAGCAGACGAGACAGGGCCGAGGACCCTGAAGCTTTCTTT	CASRRDRAEDPEAFF
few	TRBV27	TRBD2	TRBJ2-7	TGTGCCAGCAGCCCCCGGGACGGGGGGACCGAGCAGTACTTC	CASSPRDGGTEQYF
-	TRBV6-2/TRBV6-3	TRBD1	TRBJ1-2	TGTGCCAGCAGTTACCCGATGGGACAGGTCATTTCTAACTATGGCTACACCTTC	CASSYPMGQVISNYGYTF
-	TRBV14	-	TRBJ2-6	TGTGCCAGCAGCCAAGTATCTGGGGCCAACGTCCTGACTTTC	CASSQVSGANVLTF
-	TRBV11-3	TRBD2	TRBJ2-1	TGTGCCAGCAGCTCCCGACTAGCGGAATACAATGAGCAGTTCTTC	CASSSRLAEYNEQFF
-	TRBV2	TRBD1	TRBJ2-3	TGTGCCAGCAGTGAAGCGCAAGGGGGCGGCACAGATACGCAGTATTTT	CASSEAQGGGTDTQYF
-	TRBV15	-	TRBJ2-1	TGTGCCACCAGCAGAGGATACGGAGGCGATGAGCAGTTCTTC	CATSRGYGGDEQFF
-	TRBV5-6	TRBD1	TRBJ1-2	TGTGCCAGCAGCTCAACCGGGACAGGGGGCGAAGTATATGGCTACACCTTC	CASSSTGTGGEVYGYTF
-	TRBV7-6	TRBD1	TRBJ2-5	TGTGCCAGCAGCTTAGAAGGGGACAGCCAAGAGACCCAGTACTTC	CASSLEGDSQETQYF
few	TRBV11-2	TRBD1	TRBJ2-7	TGTGCCAGCAGCCGTGGGGACAGCGTCGACGAGCAGTACTTC	CASSRGDSVDEQYF
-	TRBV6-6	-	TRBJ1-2	TGTGCCAGCAGTTACTCGACAGTTCTATTGGGGGGCTACACCTTC	CASSYSTVLLGGYTF
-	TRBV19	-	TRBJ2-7	TGTGCCAGTAGTATAATTTATGAGCGCCGCTACGAGCAGTACTTC	CASSIIYERRYEQYF
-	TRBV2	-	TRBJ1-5	TGTGCCAGCAGTGTGAGGTCAGATCAGCCCCAGCATTTT	CASSVRSDQPQHF
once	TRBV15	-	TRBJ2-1	TGTGCCACCAGCATCAAAATAGGGGGGGGTGAGCAGTTCTTC	CATSIKIGGGEQFF
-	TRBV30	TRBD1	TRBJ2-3	TGTGCCTGGAGTAGGACAGGGGGCGCAGATACGCAGTATTTT	CAWSRTGGADTQYF
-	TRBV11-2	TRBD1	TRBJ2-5	TGTGCCAGCAGACCAGGGGGCTCAGAGACCCAGTACTTC	CASRPGGSETQYF
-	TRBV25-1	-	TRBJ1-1	TGTGCCAGCAGTGACCCGGGGGTGAACACTGAAGCTTTCTTT	CASSDPGVNTEAFF
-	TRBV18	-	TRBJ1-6	TGTGCCAGCTCTCGCCAGGTGGCTAACATCGCGGGTTCACCCCTCCACTTT	CASSRQVANIAGSPLHF
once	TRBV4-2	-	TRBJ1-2	TGTGCCAGCAGCCAAGGTGGGACACCACTTGAGTATGGCTACACCTTC	CASSQGGTPLEYGYTF
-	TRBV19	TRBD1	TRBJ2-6	TGTGCCAGTAGTACGGGGACAGGTTATTCTGTTCGGGGGCTGGGGGCCAACGTCCTGACTTTC	CASSTGTGYSVRGLGANVLTF
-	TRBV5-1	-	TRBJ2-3	TGCGCCAGCAGCTCCGTATTCCTCACAGATACGCAGTATTTT	CASSSVFLTDTQYF
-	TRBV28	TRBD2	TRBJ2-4	TGTGCCAGCAGTTTAGCGGGGACTAGCAACAAAAACATTCAGTACTTC	CASSLAGTSNKNIQYF
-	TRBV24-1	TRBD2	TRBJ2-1	TGTGCCACCAGTGATCCCAGTCCAGCCCAAGGGAGGGTCTCCTACAATGAGCAGTTCTTC	CATSDPSPAQGRVSYNEQFF
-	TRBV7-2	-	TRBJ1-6	TGTGCCAGCAGCTTAGGACGGGTGAATTCACCCCTCCACTTT	CASSLGRVNSPLHF
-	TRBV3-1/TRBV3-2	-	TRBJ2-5	TGTGCCAGCAGCCAAGCTGGGCGAACAGGGGGGGGAGAGACCCAGTACTTC	CASSQAGRTGGGETQYF
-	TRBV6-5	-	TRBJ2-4	TGTGCCAGCGCGGGGGCCAAAAACATTCAGTACTTC	CASAGAKNIQYF
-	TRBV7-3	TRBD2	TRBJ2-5	TGTGCCAGCAGCTTATGGCGGGAGGCCCAAGAGACCCAGTACTTC	CASSLWREAQETQYF
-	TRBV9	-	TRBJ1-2	TGTGCCAGCCGAGGGCGAGGCTACACCTTC	CASRGRGYTF
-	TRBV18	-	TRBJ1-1	TGTGCCAGCTCCCCCGAGGCACTCATGAACACTGAAGCTTTCTTT	CASSPEALMNTEAFF
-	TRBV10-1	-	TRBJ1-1	TGCGCCAGCAGTGAGTCTTCCATGAACACTGAAGCTTTCTTT	CASSESSMNTEAFF
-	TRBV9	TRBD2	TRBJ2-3	TGTGCCAGCAGCGTAGGGCTAGCGGGAGTGGGGGACACAGATACGCAGTATTTT	CASSVGLAGVGDTDTQYF
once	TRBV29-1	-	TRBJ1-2	TGCAGCGTTGAGGGCAGGGCGCACTATGGCTACACCTTC	CSVEGRAHYGYTF
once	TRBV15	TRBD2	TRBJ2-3	TGTGCCACCAGCAGCAGGACTAGCGGAGACCCAGATACGCAGTATTTT	CATSSRTSGDPDTQYF
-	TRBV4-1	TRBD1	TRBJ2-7	TGCGCCAGCAGCCAAGGAGGGGACAGCTCCTACGAGCAGTACTTC	CASSQGGDSSYEQYF
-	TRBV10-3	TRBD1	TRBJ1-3	TGTGCCATCAGTGACAACCCACAGGGGCGCTCTGGAAACACCATATATTTT	CAISDNPQGRSGNTIYF
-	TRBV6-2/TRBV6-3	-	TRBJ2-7	TGTGCCAGCTGTTGCGAAAAATATCCATTAACAGGAGAGCAGTACTTC	CASCCEKYPLTGEQYF